These 20 T cell receptor beta chains came from one sample sequenced in a study of B cell selection in AIRE deficiency. The assay was immunoSEQ multiplex PCR, and TCRdb's table has in-frame clones only and misses some. This table holds roughly 17,000 clones, around 93% found once. The regulatory T cell sort gate was CD4+CD25hiCD127low/negative. Sequences were obtained from CD4+CD25+ Tregs sorted from PBMCs. Every receptor here comes from a human donor in good health.

The V and J genes are TRBV7-6 and TRBJ1-3; D is uncertain. Trimming removed 1 base at V and 3 bases at J, with 1 base between. Germline lookup yields CDR1 SGHVS and CDR2 FNYEAQ. This CDR3 is 12 amino acids long. The CDR3: CASSLDGNTIYF. Written as DNA, the CDR3 is TGTGCCAGCAGCTTAGATGGAAACACCATATATTTT.

The chain carries TRBV28 and TRBJ2-3, with TRBD2 matching 9 bases. V gave up 6 bases and J gave up 1 base; unmatched junction bases: 2. Germline CDR1 and CDR2: MDHEN and SYDVKM. The CDR3 contains 14 residues. The CDR3 region is CASRLAGGTDTQYF. The CDR3 bases are TGTGCCAGCAGACTAGCGGGCGGCACAGATACGCAGTATTTT.

The chain employs TRBV5-1 and TRBJ2-1; TRBD2 aligns across 11 bases. Trimming at V came to 0 bases and at J to 8 bases, leaving 13 bases not matched to a gene. CDR3 length: 18 amino acids. Germline lookup yields CDR1 SGHRS and CDR2 YFSETQ. CDR3 bases: TGCGCCAGCAGCTTGGCCGGAGTCAGACTAGCGGGATTACATGAGCAGTTCTTC. This sequence encodes CASSLAGVRLAGLHEQFF.

This sequence joins TRBV6-5 and TRBJ2-7; 10 bases align to TRBD1. V shed 5 bases and J 2 bases; nucleotides not matched to a gene: 6. Germline loops: CDR1 MNHEY, CDR2 SVGAGI. The CDR3 extends over 15 amino acids. The chain's CDR3 is CASSGLTGGAYEQYF. The CDR3 DNA follows: TGTGCCAGCAGTGGTCTGACAGGGGGCGCCTACGAGCAGTACTTC.

The chain is built from TRBV9 and TRBJ1-2; the D gene is possibly TRBD1 (6 bases). The CDR3 is 15 amino acids. V lost 4 bases and J lost 5, with 18 bases in between. Germline V CDR1 and CDR2: SGDLS, YYNGEE. In DNA, the CDR3 is TGTGCCAGCAGCCCAAGCCCAGGGGCGCGGTATGGCTACACCTTC. It encodes CASSPSPGARYGYTF.

The chain couples TRBV4-2 to TRBJ2-6, with D uncertain. Germline V lookup: CDR1 LGHNA, CDR2 YNFKEQ. Deletions cut 5 bases from V and 2 bases from J, with 10 bases between. The length of the CDR3 is 15 residues. CDR3 amino acids: CASSNDKTGANVLTF. The CDR3 DNA follows: TGTGCCAGCAGCAACGACAAAACTGGGGCCAACGTCCTGACTTTC.

V gene TRBV19 combines with J gene TRBJ1-2, with 8 bases identical to TRBD1. CDR3 length: 17 amino acids. The V gene's germline CDR1 is LNHDA and CDR2 SQIVND (reference sequence). The J segment lost 8 bases and the V segment lost 5 bases, leaving 19 bases of the junction unmatched. This chain's CDR3 is CASSPEDRVSLTRGYTF. As DNA, the CDR3 is TGTGCCAGTAGTCCCGAGGACAGGGTCAGTCTAACTCGGGGCTACACCTTC.

This clone has just one count. The chain joins TRBV5-1 to TRBJ2-1; 10 bases align to TRBD1. V lost 3 bases, J lost 9 bases, and 6 bases stayed unmatched. CDR3 length: 14 residues. Germline V gene data show CDR1 as SGHRS and CDR2 as YFSETQ. The CDR3 DNA is TGCGCCAGCAGCTGGGGACAGGGGTTGGGTGAGCAGTTCTTC. Encoded protein: CASSWGQGLGEQFF.

This clone was observed a single time. The chain uses TRBV5-1 and TRBJ2-1; 9 bases fit TRBD2. Germline V gene data show CDR1 as SGHRS and CDR2 as YFSETQ. The CDR3 spans 15 residues. The V and J ends lost 0 bases and 4 bases, in that order; junction bases with no gene match: 2. The CDR3 region has the DNA TGCGCCAGCAGCTTGGCTAGCGGGGATTACAATGAGCAGTTCTTC. It is translated as CASSLASGDYNEQFF. Full variable domain (outside the CDR3, taken from reference TRBV5-1 and TRBJ2-1): KAGVTQTPRYLIKTRGQQVTLSCSPISGHRSVSWYQQTPGQGLQFLFEYFSETQRNKGNFPGRFSGRQFSNSRSEMNVSTLELGDSALYLCASSLASGDYNEQFFGPGTRLTVL.

The gene calls are TRBV28 and TRBJ1-2; TRBD1 is a possible D gene (5 bases). Germline V gene data show CDR1 as MDHEN and CDR2 as SYDVKM. Between the trimmed V and J ends, which lost 7 bases and 0 bases, there was a span of 12 bases. The length of the CDR3 is 14 residues. CDR3 sequence (DNA): TGTGCCAGCATAGACGGGACGGCTAACTATGGCTACACCTTC. Its translation is CASIDGTANYGYTF.

This chain uses TRBV5-4 with TRBJ2-1; a possible D gene is TRBD1 (5 bases). Germline CDR1 is SGHNT and CDR2 is YYREEE (reference sequence). Trimming removed 2 bases at V and 6 bases at J, with 6 bases between. CDR3 length: 12 amino acids. CDR3: CASSLGVNEQFF. CDR3 bases: TGTGCCAGCAGCTTAGGGGTCAATGAGCAGTTCTTC.

V is TRBV18 and J is TRBJ2-4; D uncertain. Deletions cut 3 bases from V and 0 bases from J, with 6 bases between. In germline, CDR1 is KGHSH, CDR2 LQKENI. This CDR3 has 14 amino acids. The CDR3 loop is CASSPDGAKNIQYF. The CDR3 DNA is TGTGCCAGCTCACCGGACGGAGCCAAAAACATTCAGTACTTC.

V gene TRBV9 combines with J gene TRBJ2-6, with D perhaps TRBD1 or TRBD2 (5 bases each). There are 18 residues in the CDR3. Germline V gives CDR1 SGDLS, CDR2 YYNGEE. Trimming removed 3 bases at V and 0 bases at J, with 16 bases between. The CDR3 here is CASSAHRGGLSGANVLTF. CDR3 DNA: TGTGCCAGCAGCGCTCACCGGGGCGGCCTCTCTGGGGCCAACGTCCTGACTTTC.

The chain has TRBV27 and TRBJ1-6; 10 bases fit TRBD1. The CDR3 has 14 residues. Germline V gene sequence: CDR1 MNHEY, CDR2 SMNVEV (reference sequence). The V and J ends lost 8 bases and 8 bases, in that order; junction bases with no gene match: 6. CDR3 in amino acids: CASQGQGPYSPLHF. The CDR3 region has the DNA TGTGCCAGCCAGGGACAGGGGCCATATTCACCCCTCCACTTT.

In DNA form, the CDR3 reads TGTGCCAGCAGCTTAGCGGGGAGTAAGGGTGGCTACACCTTC. Its protein product is CASSLAGSKGGYTF. The chain is built from TRBV7-4 and TRBJ1-2; D gene ambiguous. Trimming left V 0 bases short and J 7 bases short, with 12 bases between. Looked up from germline, CDR1 is SGHVT and CDR2 is SQSDAQ. CDR3 length equals 14 residues.

The CDR3: CASSPGPGAGELFF. The CDR3 DNA is TGTGCCAGCAGCCCGGGACCCGGGGCCGGGGAGCTGTTTTTT. This chain joins TRBV7-3 and TRBJ2-2; the D call may be TRBD1 or TRBD2 (5 bases each). There are 14 residues in the CDR3. Trimming pared 5 bases from V and 6 bases from J, leaving 13 bases between. Germline V lookup: CDR1 SGHTA, CDR2 FQGTGA.

The chain employs TRBV7-3 and TRBJ2-5; 13 bases are shared with TRBD2. The CDR3 is 15 amino acids. Germline CDR1 and CDR2: SGHTA and FQGTGA. The ends lost 4 bases at V and 2 bases at J; junction bases unmatched: 1. CDR3 in DNA: TGTGCCAGCAGCTGGGGACTAGCGGGACAAGAGACCCAGTACTTC. Translation: CASSWGLAGQETQYF.

The chain employs TRBV6-5 and TRBJ1-2, with TRBD1 identical over 10 bases. Unmatched junction bases numbered 4, after V lost 2 bases and J lost 4 bases. The CDR3 consists of 15 residues. Germline V lookup: CDR1 MNHEY, CDR2 SVGAGI. This CDR3 is CASSYTGTGVYGYTF. The CDR3 nucleotides read TGTGCCAGCAGTTACACCGGGACAGGGGTCTATGGCTACACCTTC.

V is TRBV7-9 and J is TRBJ1-1; unclear D gene. Germline CDR1 reads SEHNR; CDR2 reads FQNEAQ (reference sequence). V lost 4 bases, J lost 4 bases, and 16 bases lay in between. The CDR3 is 15 amino acids. The CDR3 region is CASSSLLGIGTEAFF. CDR3 DNA: TGTGCCAGCAGCTCCCTTCTCGGAATTGGCACTGAAGCTTTCTTT.

The chain employs TRBV5-8 and TRBJ2-3; a weak D match, TRBD2 (6 bases). Between the trimmed V and J ends, which lost 7 bases and 5 bases, there was a span of 14 bases. The germline V gene has CDR1 SGHTS and CDR2 YDEGEE. This CDR3 spans 13 amino acids. Here the CDR3 reads CASVRRGGDTQYF. DNA for the CDR3: TGTGCCAGCGTCCGTAGGGGAGGAGATACGCAGTATTTT.